This T cell receptor (beta chain) was sequenced for a study of vaccination effects on CD4 cells after COVID-19 (dated by TCRdb to the early 2020s). For the study in its entirety: Samples were taken from three convalescent patients early (day +14) and late (day +241, +227, +161 respectively) after vaccination. Post-vaccine samples across the study were collected a median of 72 days after the second dose, with a range of 14 to 241. SARS-CoV-2 spike-specific CD4+ TCR repertoires from before and after mRNA vaccination were compared in COVID-19 convalescent patients and in infection-naive vaccine recipients. A total of over nine COVID-19 convalescent patients and a handful of SARS-CoV-2-naive healthy vaccine recipients were included in the full study. Cultures from other donors in the study were sequenced using the Oncomine TCR Beta short-read assay on an Illumina iSeq 100. Results and caveats for the whole study, not just this receptor: Only a small number of convalescent patients were included, and no early post-infection timepoints were available, which limited the study. For convalescent patients, new clones induced by the vaccine made up most of the post-vaccine spike-reactive repertoire, and these new clones were largely distinct from the clones induced by infection. At late post-vaccination timepoints, both infection-induced and vaccine-induced clones showed marked clonal contraction, consistent with waning T cell responses.

On this clone: Its antigen is not yet known. The record has no base qualities; no much larger clone is one base away.

In the ViraFEST assay, PBMC were stimulated with viral peptide pools, and TCR sequencing was then used to find antigen-specific CD4+ T cell clonotypes based on their expansion. After less than eleven days of culture, CD4+ T cells were isolated with the EasySep CD4+ T cell isolation kit. PCR-confirmed SARS-CoV-2 infection had occurred in convalescent patients between March and December 2020, before the Alpha, Beta and Delta variants emerged in the United States. Two doses of either the BNT162b2 or the mRNA-1273 mRNA SARS-CoV-2 vaccine were administered to participants. Roughly 1.9 million PBMC per well were cultured with approximately 10 ug/ml peptides in IMDM containing around 5% human AB serum, approximately 10 IU/ml IL-2 and gentamicin. On days 3 and 7, half of the culture medium was replaced with fresh IL-2-containing medium. Each peptide stimulation condition was cultured in triplicate wells unless otherwise noted. Using Ficoll-Paque Plus gradient centrifugation, PBMC were separated from whole blood and then either used fresh or cryopreserved at -140C. The spike proteins of SARS-CoV-2 and of the common cold coronaviruses HCoV-NL63, HCoV-OC43 and HCoV-229E were spanned by overlapping peptide pools. The QIAamp micro DNA kit was used to extract genomic DNA from the cultured CD4+ T cells.

Library prep was done by the immunoSEQ multiplex PCR assay. TCR beta CDR3 sequencing was performed on DNA from the cultured, isolated CD4+ T cells. Per the original workflow: Non-productive TCR sequences were discarded, and reads were trimmed to the CDR3 region, with only CDR3s of 7 or more amino acids retained. Antigen-specific clonotypes were identified using the MANAFEST web app by comparison of expansion in peptide wells against reference cultures. To count as positive, a clone had to show expansion at FDR<0.05 compared with the reference and with all other wells, an odds ratio above 5, and a frequency above 0.1% in two replicate wells. Cross-reactive clonotypes were defined as significantly expanded in SARS-CoV-2 spike wells and in at least one common cold coronavirus spike condition. CDR3 similarity was assessed by Levenshtein distance with the stringdist R package, and unrooted trees were built with ape in R 3.6.1. TCRdb holds this immuneACCESS table with in-frame rearrangements only. Some clones are missing; in checked studies, unresolved V genes explain under half, and the rest has no known cause. The DNA gave D and trimming, while V, J and clone size come from that table. In all, the sample holds about 14,000 clones, and around 80% of those were seen once. The ten largest clones add up to about a sixth of the sample.

Here the sequenced sample was CD4+ T cells from PBMCs cultured with SARS-CoV-2 spike peptides, taken after COVID-19 vaccination. The cell subset or site label on this specimen signifies: SARS-CoV-2 spike overlapping peptide pool stimulation. This clonotype originated in a human donor who had a prior SARS-CoV-2 infection.

The CDR3 corresponds to CASSYGPYGNYGYTF. DNA sequence: TGTGCCAGCAGCTATGGGCCGTATGGGAACTATGGCTACACCTTC. This sequence uses TRBV5-4 and TRBJ1-2; the D gene cannot be resolved reliably. The CDR3 runs 15 residues from the cysteine to the phenylalanine. The sequence is cut down to CDR3 DNA, 45 bases in frame from base 1. The germline V gene (reference sequence) sets CDR1 to SGHNT and CDR2 to YYREEE. The V and J ends are trimmed by 3 bases and 2 bases, leaving 14 bases between them.